The present T cell receptor beta chain was sequenced within a study of T-cell reconstitution after alpha-beta-depleted transplantation in children (dated by TCRdb to the mid-2010s). With regard to the full study: T-cell immune reconstitution after TCRalphabeta/CD19-depleted allogeneic hematopoietic cell transplantation in children was quantitatively tracked in the study by means of TCR repertoire profiling.

Study-wide conclusions, independent of this receptor: The apparently early recovery of alphabetaT-cell counts about two months after transplant reportedly depended on only several hundred rapidly expanded clones that came from non-depleted graft cells. The frequencies of hyperexpanded clones fell over the following months, and after one year, T-cell counts and TCRbeta diversity were mostly attributed to newly produced T cells. In some patients, the high TCRbeta diversity seen at day 60 was put down to recipient T cells and intrathymic progenitors that had survived conditioning.

V is clipped by 0 bases and J by 5 bases, and the sequence between their germline boundaries is 18 bases long. Its CDR3 holds 17 amino acids, cysteine through phenylalanine. Just CDR3 DNA is preserved here, 51 bases in frame from base 1. CDR1 and CDR2, per the germline V gene, are SGHAT and FQNNGV. Library preparation used PCR. The reads were generated on an Illumina HiSeq 2500. Molecular barcoding was employed in the preparation of TCR libraries, with unique molecular identifiers being used to normalize TCRbeta repertoire quantification. Starting from the raw public reads, TCRdb applied fastp trimming at Q25, assembled clones with MiXCR and retained in-frame beta chains. Entries are consolidated by CDR3 protein sequence, retaining the most common genes and DNA. The sample table records hundreds of thousands of distinct CDR3 sequences; around 14% of these occur just once. 0.79% of the sample is held by the ten biggest clonotypes.

Details on this clonotype: The target of this receptor is not known. There are no base qualities to consult, and no much larger clone falls within one base.

The treatment or condition label for this specimen denotes: allogeneic hematopoietic cell transplantation with graft depleted of TCRalphabeta T cells and CD19 B cells. The children who served as transplant recipients had been given grafts of TCRalphabeta/CD19-depleted allogeneic hematopoietic cells. This clonotype was obtained from a girl aged 2-9 years with congenital amegakaryocytic thrombocytopenia, due to receive a stem cell transplant. The sequence joins TRBV11-2 to TRBJ2-3, with no D gene named confidently. The sample in question was PBMCs, obtained before TCRalphabeta/CD19-depleted stem cell transplant. The CDR3 reads CASSLDWVQLGGDTQYF. The DNA sequence follows: TGTGCCAGCAGCTTAGACTGGGTCCAGTTGGGTGGAGATACGCAGTATTTT.